This passage covers 21 T cell receptor beta chains from one sample sequenced in a study of blood T cell repertoires in COVID-19 (dated by TCRdb to 2020 to 2021). Library generation was performed with the immunoSEQ multiplex PCR assay. Imported from immuneACCESS, the table was reduced by TCRdb to in-frame sequences with V and J called. These copies leave out some clones; in studies compared against another copy, an unresolved V gene accounts for under half, and the cause of the remainder is not known. The sample profile shows 110,000 to 150,000 clones; 80% to 85% of them were found once. Less than 5% of the sample comes from the top ten. The material sequenced was peripheral blood. The receptor set was obtained from an elderly woman with acute or convalescent COVID-19.

The J gene is TRBJ1-1, the V gene TRBV9; a weak D match, TRBD1 (5 bases). The CDR3 runs 13 residues. Germline V gives CDR1 SGDLS, CDR2 YYNGEE. The germline V and J ends were trimmed by 3 bases and 5 bases, with 11 bases remaining between them. This chain's CDR3 is CASSAGGGTEAFF. Written as DNA, the CDR3 is TGTGCCAGCAGCGCCGGGGGTGGGACTGAAGCTTTCTTT. Combining the CDR3 with reference TRBV9 and TRBJ1-1 gives the whole variable domain DSGVTQTPKHLITATGQRVTLRCSPRSGDLSVYWYQQSLDQGLQFLIQYYNGEERAKGNILERFSAQQFPDLHSELNLSSLELGDSALYFCASSAGGGTEAFFGQGTRLTVV.

The chain has TRBV4-2 and TRBJ2-3, with 7 bases aligning to TRBD2. J gave up 8 bases and V 4 bases, and 18 bases lay outside the gene matches. The CDR3 runs 17 residues. In germline, CDR1 is LGHNA, CDR2 YNFKEQ. The CDR3 bases are TGTGCCAGCAGCCGGAAAATGGTAGTGCGGGAGTACGGTACGCAGTATTTT. Protein sequence: CASSRKMVVREYGTQYF.

V and J are TRBV19 and TRBJ1-6; 12 bases agree with TRBD1. This CDR3 region has 15 residues. Per germline, CDR1 LNHDA and CDR2 SQIVND (reference sequence). J lost 10 bases, V lost 6 bases, and 7 bases had no gene match. The CDR3 region has the DNA TGTGCCAGTAGGGACCCGGGACAGGGGGCCTCACCCCTCCACTTT. Translating gives CASRDPGQGASPLHF.

The V gene is TRBV7-2, the J gene TRBJ2-4; 10 bases line up with TRBD1. Germline CDR1 SGHTA, CDR2 FQGNSA. J lost 2 bases, V lost 4 bases, and 5 bases had no gene match. The CDR3 spans 16 residues. The CDR3 nucleotides are TGTGCCAGCAGCTCAAGACAGGGGGCCTCCAAAAACATTCAGTACTTC. This gives the protein CASSSRQGASKNIQYF.

This CDR3 reads CASNGRALETQYF. CDR3 sequence (DNA): TGTGCCAGCAACGGTCGAGCTTTAGAGACCCAGTACTTC. The V and J genes are TRBV2 and TRBJ2-5; D gene ambiguous. Trimming cost V 7 bases and J 4 bases, with 13 bases left between them. Germline CDR1 is SNHLY and CDR2 is FYNNEI. CDR3 length: 13 residues.

The rearrangement uses TRBV3-1 (or the pseudogene TRBV3-2) and TRBJ2-5, with D perhaps TRBD2 (5 bases). The V end lost 2 bases, the J end lost 4 bases, and 14 bases lay between the germline ends. The length of the CDR3 is 15 residues. Germline-derived CDR1 and CDR2 are LGHDT and YNNKEL (reference sequence). In nucleotides, the CDR3 is TGTGCCAGCAGCCAATGGGAGCGCGCGGGAGAGACCCAGTACTTC. It specifies CASSQWERAGETQYF.

This rearrangement joins TRBV10-3 to TRBJ2-7; D uncertain. From germline, CDR1 is ENHRY and CDR2 SYGVKD. V gave up 1 base and J gave up 0 bases, with 7 bases separating them. The CDR3 sequence is 14 residues long. The CDR3 reads CAISELRSSYEQYF. The CDR3 DNA follows: TGTGCCATCAGTGAGTTGAGGAGCTCCTACGAGCAGTACTTC.

This chain uses TRBV7-3 with TRBJ1-2; 7 bases fit TRBD1. Germline V CDR1 and CDR2: SGHTA, FQGTGA. CDR3 length: 13 residues. V gave up 5 bases and J gave up 7 bases; unmatched junction bases: 7. In DNA, the CDR3 is TGTGCCAGCAGCCGGAACAGGGGTAGTGGCTACACCTTC. It encodes CASSRNRGSGYTF.

V is TRBV5-1 and J is TRBJ1-2; 7 bases are a match to TRBD1. Trimming took 0 bases from V and 5 from J; bases not matched to a gene: 4. The length of the CDR3 is 14 residues. Germline V gene sequence: CDR1 SGHRS, CDR2 YFSETQ. The CDR3 sequence is CASSLGGQMYGYTF. In DNA form, the CDR3 reads TGCGCCAGCAGCTTGGGGGGACAGATGTATGGCTACACCTTC.

The chain recombines TRBV5-1 with TRBJ1-4; 9 nucleotides align to TRBD1. Trimming cost V 5 bases and J 8 bases; bases outside gene matches: 4. This CDR3 has 13 amino acids. Germline V gene sequence: CDR1 SGHRS, CDR2 YFSETQ. This chain's CDR3 is CASSGQGNEKLFF. CDR3 nucleotides: TGCGCCAGCAGTGGACAGGGGAACGAAAAACTGTTTTTT.

This chain connects TRBV5-6 to TRBJ2-7; D might be TRBD2 (5 bases). CDR1 and CDR2 from the germline V gene are SGHDT and YYEEEE. The germline V and J ends were trimmed by 0 bases and 5 bases, with 12 bases remaining between them. CDR3 size: 14 residues. CDR3 protein: CASSLEVGVDEQYF. In DNA, the CDR3 is TGTGCCAGCAGCTTGGAAGTGGGAGTGGACGAGCAGTACTTC.

The sample holds a few counts of this clone. The chain uses TRBV4-1 and TRBJ2-7; TRBD2 matches 10 bases. The CDR3 length is 15 residues. Germline lookup yields CDR1 MGHRA and CDR2 YSYEKL. Trimming cost V 3 bases and J 2 bases; bases outside gene matches: 4. The DNA for the CDR3 is TGCGCCAGCAGCCACCCCCTAGCGGGGGCCTACGAGCAGTACTTC. Residues: CASSHPLAGAYEQYF.

The chain uses TRBV6-5 and TRBJ2-5; 7 bases are shared with TRBD1. Losses at the gene ends were 4 bases for V and 4 bases for J; bases not matched to a gene: 6. Germline lookup yields CDR1 MNHEY and CDR2 SVGAGI. This CDR3 spans 14 amino acids. This CDR3 is CASSSHRGPETQYF. For the CDR3, the DNA is TGTGCCAGCAGTTCCCACAGGGGCCCAGAGACCCAGTACTTC.

This clone was seen a handful of times. This chain links TRBV13 with TRBJ1-2; the match to TRBD1 covers 8 bases. With V trimmed by 5 bases and J by 8 bases, 16 bases remained unmatched. Germline CDR1 and CDR2: PRHDT and FYEKMQ (reference sequence). The CDR3 contains 16 residues. CDR3 nucleotide sequence: TGTGCCAGCAGCCCCACCGGACAGGGAGGGTCGGGGGGCTACACCTTC. Translation gives CASSPTGQGGSGGYTF.

The chain joins TRBV2 to TRBJ2-1; 8 bases map to TRBD2. The length of the CDR3 is 14 residues. The germline V gene has CDR1 SNHLY and CDR2 FYNNEI. CDR3 region: CASLWTSLNNEQFF. The CDR3 coding sequence is TGTGCGAGCCTTTGGACTAGCCTAAACAATGAGCAGTTCTTC.

In DNA form, the CDR3 reads TGTGCCAGCAGCCCAAGCCTCCTTAACTACGAGCAGTACTTC. This gives the protein CASSPSLLNYEQYF. The genes are TRBV11-2 and TRBJ2-7; D remains ambiguous. The germline V and J ends were trimmed by 5 bases and 3 bases, with 14 bases remaining between them. The CDR3 spans 14 residues. CDR1 SGHAT and CDR2 FQNNGV come from the germline V gene.

The V gene is TRBV9, the J gene TRBJ1-3; a possible D gene is TRBD1 (6 bases). Trimming shortened V by 3 bases and J by 0 bases, and 16 bases separated the two germline ends. CDR1 is SGDLS, CDR2 YYNGEE, per germline. CDR3 length: 17 residues. CDR3 DNA: TGTGCCAGCAGCGAACTCGACAGGAAAATCTCTGGAAACACCATATATTTT. The encoded protein is CASSELDRKISGNTIYF.

This sequence joins TRBV28 and TRBJ2-2; 7 bases fit TRBD2. Unmatched junction bases numbered 5, after V lost 8 bases and J lost 5 bases. Germline V gene data show CDR1 as MDHEN and CDR2 as SYDVKM. CDR3 length: 13 amino acids. The chain's CDR3 is CASRWRGTGELFF. For the CDR3, the DNA is TGTGCCAGCCGCTGGCGGGGGACCGGGGAGCTGTTTTTT.

The V gene is TRBV28, the J gene TRBJ2-1; tentative D call: TRBD2 (6 bases). The CDR3 has 16 residues. CDR1 MDHEN and CDR2 SYDVKM come from the germline V gene. V was shortened by 7 bases and J by 4 bases, with 20 bases between the two germline ends. The CDR3 DNA sequence: TGTGCCAGCACCCCCAGCGGGTTTAGAAGGTACAATGAGCAGTTCTTC. It yields the protein CASTPSGFRRYNEQFF.

The chain employs TRBV19 and TRBJ2-3; 7 bases are a match to TRBD2. This CDR3 is 16 amino acids long. CDR1 is LNHDA and CDR2 is SQIVND in the germline V gene (reference sequence). Trimming took 8 bases from V and 4 from J; bases not matched to a gene: 15. The CDR3 nucleotides are TGTGCCAGTCGCGGGAGAGACTGGGTTCAGGCAGATACGCAGTATTTT. Translating gives CASRGRDWVQADTQYF.

The chain couples TRBV11-2 to TRBJ2-2, with 10 bases identical to TRBD2. The junction had 5 bases not matched to a gene; V was cut back by 2 bases and J by 8 bases. The germline V gene encodes CDR1 SGHAT and CDR2 FQNNGV. The CDR3 runs 15 residues. The CDR3 DNA follows: TGTGCCAGCAGCTTACTAGCGGGAGTGGTGGGGGAGCTGTTTTTT. This translates into CASSLLAGVVGELFF.